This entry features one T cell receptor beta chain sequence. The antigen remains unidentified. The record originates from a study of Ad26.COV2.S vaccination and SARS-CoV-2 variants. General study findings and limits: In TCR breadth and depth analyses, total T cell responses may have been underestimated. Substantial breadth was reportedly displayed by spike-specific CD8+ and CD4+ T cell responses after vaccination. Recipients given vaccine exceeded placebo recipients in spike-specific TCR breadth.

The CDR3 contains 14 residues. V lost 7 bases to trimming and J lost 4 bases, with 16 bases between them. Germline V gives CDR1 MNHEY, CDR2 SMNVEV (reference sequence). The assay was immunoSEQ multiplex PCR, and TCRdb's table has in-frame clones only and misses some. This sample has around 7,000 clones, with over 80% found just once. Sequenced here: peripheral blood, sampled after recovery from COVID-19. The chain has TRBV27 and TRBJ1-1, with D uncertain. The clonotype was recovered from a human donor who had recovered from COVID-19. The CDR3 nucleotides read TGTGCCAGCACCTCGGGAGTGGGAAGCACTGAAGCTTTCTTT. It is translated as CASTSGVGSTEAFF.